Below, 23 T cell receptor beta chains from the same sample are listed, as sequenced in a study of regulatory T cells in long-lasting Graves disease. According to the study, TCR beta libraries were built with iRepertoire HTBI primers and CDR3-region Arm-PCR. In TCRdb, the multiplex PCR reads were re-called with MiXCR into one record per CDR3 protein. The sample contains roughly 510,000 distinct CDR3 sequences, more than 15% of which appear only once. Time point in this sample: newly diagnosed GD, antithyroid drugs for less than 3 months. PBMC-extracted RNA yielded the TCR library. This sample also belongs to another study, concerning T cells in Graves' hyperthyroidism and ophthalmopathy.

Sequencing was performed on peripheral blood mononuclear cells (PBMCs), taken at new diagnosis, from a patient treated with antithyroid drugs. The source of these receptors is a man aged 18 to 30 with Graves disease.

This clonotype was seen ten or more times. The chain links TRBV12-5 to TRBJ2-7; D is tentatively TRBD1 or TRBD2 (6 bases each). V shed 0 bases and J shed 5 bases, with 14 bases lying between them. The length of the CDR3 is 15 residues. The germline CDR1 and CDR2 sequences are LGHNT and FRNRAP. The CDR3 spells CASGLVPGAGHEQYF. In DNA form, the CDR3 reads TGTGCTAGTGGTTTGGTACCGGGGGCTGGCCACGAGCAGTACTTC.

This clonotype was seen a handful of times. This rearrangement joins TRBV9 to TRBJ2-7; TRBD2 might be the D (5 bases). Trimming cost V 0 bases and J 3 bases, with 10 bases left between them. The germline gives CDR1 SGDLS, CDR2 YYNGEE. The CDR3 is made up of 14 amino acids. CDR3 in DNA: TGTGCCAGCAGCGTAGCTACGGGGAACTACGAGCAGTACTTC. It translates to CASSVATGNYEQYF.

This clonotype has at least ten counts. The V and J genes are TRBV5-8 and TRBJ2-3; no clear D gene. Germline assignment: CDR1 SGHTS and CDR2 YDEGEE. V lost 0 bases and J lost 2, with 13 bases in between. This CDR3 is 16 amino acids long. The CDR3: CASSLAGRFYTDTQYF. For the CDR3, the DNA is TGTGCCAGCAGCTTGGCGGGCAGGTTCTACACAGATACGCAGTATTTT.

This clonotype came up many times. Here the CDR3 reads CSAHPPGQETEAFF. In nucleotides, the CDR3 is TGCAGTGCCCACCCCCCGGGACAGGAGACTGAAGCTTTCTTT. The chain links TRBV20-1 to TRBJ1-1; 8 bases align to TRBD1. The CDR3 has 14 residues. From germline, CDR1 is DFQATT and CDR2 SNEGSKA (reference sequence). V trimming: 6 bases; J trimming: 5 bases; junction bases outside the gene matches: 11.

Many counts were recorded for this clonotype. This CDR3 is CASKDRGSLGLFF. For the CDR3, the DNA is TGTGCCAGCAAGGACAGGGGGAGTTTGGGACTGTTTTTT. The V and J genes are TRBV28 and TRBJ1-4; 10 bases match TRBD1. The CDR3 has 13 residues. Germline CDR1 reads MDHEN; CDR2 reads SYDVKM. After removal of 7 bases from V and 13 bases from J, the junction contained 9 bases not matched to a gene.

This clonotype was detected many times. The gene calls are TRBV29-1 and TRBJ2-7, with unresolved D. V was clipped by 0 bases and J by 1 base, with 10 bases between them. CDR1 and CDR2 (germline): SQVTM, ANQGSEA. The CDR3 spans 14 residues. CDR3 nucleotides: TGCAGCGTTGAAGAAAAGGACGGATCCTACGAGCAGTACTTC. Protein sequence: CSVEEKDGSYEQYF.

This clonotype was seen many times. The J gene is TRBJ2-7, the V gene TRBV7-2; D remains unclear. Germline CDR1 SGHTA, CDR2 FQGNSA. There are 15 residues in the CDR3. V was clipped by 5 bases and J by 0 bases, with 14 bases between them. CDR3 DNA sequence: TGTGCCAGCAGCCCCCGGGCGGCACTCTCCTACGAGCAGTACTTC. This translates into CASSPRAALSYEQYF.

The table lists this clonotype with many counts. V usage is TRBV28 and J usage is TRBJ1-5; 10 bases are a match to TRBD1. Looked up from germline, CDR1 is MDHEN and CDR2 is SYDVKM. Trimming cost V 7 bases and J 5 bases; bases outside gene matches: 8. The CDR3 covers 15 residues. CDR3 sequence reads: CASTVTGGRYQPQHF. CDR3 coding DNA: TGTGCCAGCACAGTGACAGGGGGCAGATATCAGCCCCAGCATTTT.

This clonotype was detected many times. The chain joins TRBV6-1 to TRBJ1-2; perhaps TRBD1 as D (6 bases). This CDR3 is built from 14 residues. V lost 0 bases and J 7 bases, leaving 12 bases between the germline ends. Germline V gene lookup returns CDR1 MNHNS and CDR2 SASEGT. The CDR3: CASSEADRLSGYTF. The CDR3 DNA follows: TGTGCCAGCAGTGAAGCCGACAGGCTCTCTGGCTACACCTTC.

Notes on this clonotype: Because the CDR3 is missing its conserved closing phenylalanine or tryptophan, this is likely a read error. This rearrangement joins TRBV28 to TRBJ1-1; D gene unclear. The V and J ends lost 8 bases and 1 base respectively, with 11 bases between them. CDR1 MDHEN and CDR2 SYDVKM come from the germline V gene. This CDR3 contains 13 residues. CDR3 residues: CASLLRGNTEAFY. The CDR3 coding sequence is TGTGCCAGCCTACTGCGGGGGAACACTGAAGCTTTCTAT.

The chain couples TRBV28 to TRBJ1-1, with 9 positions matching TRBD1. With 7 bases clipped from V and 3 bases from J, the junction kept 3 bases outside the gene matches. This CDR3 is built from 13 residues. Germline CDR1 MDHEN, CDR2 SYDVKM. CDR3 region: CASIWDRDTEAFF. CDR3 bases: TGTGCCAGCATTTGGGACAGGGACACTGAAGCTTTCTTT.

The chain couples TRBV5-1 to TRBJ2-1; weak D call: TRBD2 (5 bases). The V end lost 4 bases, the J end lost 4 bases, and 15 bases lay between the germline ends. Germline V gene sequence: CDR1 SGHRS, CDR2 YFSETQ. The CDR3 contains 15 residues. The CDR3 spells CASSLGREEYNEQFF. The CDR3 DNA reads TGCGCCAGCAGCCTCGGACGGGAAGAATACAATGAGCAGTTCTTC.

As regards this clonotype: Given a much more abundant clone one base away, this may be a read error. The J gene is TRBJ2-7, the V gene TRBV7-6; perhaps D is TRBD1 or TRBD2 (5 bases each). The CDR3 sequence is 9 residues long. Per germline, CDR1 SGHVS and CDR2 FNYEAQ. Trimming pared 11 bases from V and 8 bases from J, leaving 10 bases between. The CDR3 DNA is TGTGCCCTCCGGGGACAGCAGTACTTC. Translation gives CALRGQQYF.

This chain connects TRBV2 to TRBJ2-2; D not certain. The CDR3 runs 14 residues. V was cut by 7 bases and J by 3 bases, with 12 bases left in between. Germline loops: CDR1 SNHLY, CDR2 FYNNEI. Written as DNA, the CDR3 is TGTGCCAGCAACCGAGCCGAGGACACCGGGGAGCTGTTTTTT. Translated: CASNRAEDTGELFF.

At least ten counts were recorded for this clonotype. Here the CDR3 reads CASSTTAGLATDTQYF. The CDR3, as DNA: TGTGCCAGCAGTACAACGGCGGGACTAGCGACAGATACGCAGTATTTT. The chain couples TRBV27 to TRBJ2-3; 10 bases map to TRBD2. The CDR3 is 16 amino acids. Germline loops: CDR1 MNHEY, CDR2 SMNVEV (reference sequence). J lost 3 bases, V lost 5 bases, and 8 bases had no gene match.

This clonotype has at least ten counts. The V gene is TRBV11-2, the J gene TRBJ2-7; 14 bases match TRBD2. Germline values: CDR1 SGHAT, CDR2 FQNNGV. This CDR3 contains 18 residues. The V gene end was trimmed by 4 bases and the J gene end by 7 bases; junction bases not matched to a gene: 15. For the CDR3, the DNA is TGTGCCAGCAGCTCACTGGTGGGGACTAGCGGGAGCTCCGGAGAGCAGTACTTC. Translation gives CASSSLVGTSGSSGEQYF.

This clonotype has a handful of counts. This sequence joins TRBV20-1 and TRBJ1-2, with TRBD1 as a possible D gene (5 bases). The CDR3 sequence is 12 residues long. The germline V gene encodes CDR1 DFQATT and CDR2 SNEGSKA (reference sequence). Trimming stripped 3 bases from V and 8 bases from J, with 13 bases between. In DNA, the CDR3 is TGCAGTGCTAGTGGGGGACTAGGCGGCTACACCTTC. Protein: CSASGGLGGYTF.

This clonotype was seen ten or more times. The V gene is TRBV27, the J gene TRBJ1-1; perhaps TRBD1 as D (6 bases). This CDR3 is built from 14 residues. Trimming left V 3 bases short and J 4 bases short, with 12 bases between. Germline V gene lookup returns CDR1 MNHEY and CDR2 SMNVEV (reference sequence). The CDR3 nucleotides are TGTGCCAGCAGTTTGGGGGCGCAGCGCACTGAAGCTTTCTTT. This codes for CASSLGAQRTEAFF.

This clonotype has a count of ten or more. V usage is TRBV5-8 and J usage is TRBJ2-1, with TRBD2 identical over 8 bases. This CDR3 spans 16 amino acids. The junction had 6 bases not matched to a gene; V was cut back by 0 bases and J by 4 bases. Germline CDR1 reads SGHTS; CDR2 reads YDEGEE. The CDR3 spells CASSLVLAGRYNEQFF. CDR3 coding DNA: TGTGCCAGCAGCTTGGTGTTAGCGGGACGGTACAATGAGCAGTTCTTC.

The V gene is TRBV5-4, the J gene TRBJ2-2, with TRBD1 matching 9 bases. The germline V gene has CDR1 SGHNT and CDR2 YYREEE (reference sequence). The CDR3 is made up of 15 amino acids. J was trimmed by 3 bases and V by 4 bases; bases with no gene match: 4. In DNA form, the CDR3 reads TGTGCCAGCAGCACCGGACAGGGGCACACCGGGGAGCTGTTTTTT. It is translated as CASSTGQGHTGELFF.

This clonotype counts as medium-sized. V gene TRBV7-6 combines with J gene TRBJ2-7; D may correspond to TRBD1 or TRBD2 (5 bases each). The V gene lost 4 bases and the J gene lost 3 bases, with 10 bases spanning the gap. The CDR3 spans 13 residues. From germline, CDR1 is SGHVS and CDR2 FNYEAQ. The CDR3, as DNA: TGTGCCAGCAGCTCGGGACCAAACTACGAGCAGTACTTC. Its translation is CASSSGPNYEQYF.

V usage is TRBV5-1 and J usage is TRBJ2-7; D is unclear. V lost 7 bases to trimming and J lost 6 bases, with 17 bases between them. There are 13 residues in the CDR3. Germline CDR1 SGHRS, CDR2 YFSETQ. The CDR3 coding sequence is TGCGCCAGCGGAACCGGGCTAGAAGGCGAGCAGTACTTC. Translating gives CASGTGLEGEQYF.

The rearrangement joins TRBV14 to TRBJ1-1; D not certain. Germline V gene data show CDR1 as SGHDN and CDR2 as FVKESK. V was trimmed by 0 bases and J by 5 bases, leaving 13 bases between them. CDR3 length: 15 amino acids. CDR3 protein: CASSQDVGSNTEAFF. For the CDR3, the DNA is TGTGCCAGCAGCCAAGATGTAGGGAGCAATACTGAAGCTTTCTTT.